This T cell receptor (beta chain) was found in a study of blood T cell repertoires in COVID-19. Study at large: Spain, Italy and the United States supplied samples that represented acute and convalescent COVID-19. From T cells, B-cell-depleted T cells, or PBMCs came the material, which was cDNA or gDNA.

Original processing methods: Reference gene primer amplification in the assay estimated nucleated cell counts. Assay: immunoSEQ multiplex PCR; the TCRdb copy retains only in-frame clones and omits some. That table supplies the V and J calls and clone size; D and trimming were determined from the DNA. Of 200,000 to 250,000 clones in the sample, about nine tenths were seen once. This clone was counted between two and nine times. The origin of this receptor is a man in his forties or fifties with acute or convalescent COVID-19. The sample was peripheral blood.

CDR3 nucleotides: TGTGCCAGCAGCGTGGCTAGCACCAATCAGCCCCAGCATTTT. It encodes CASSVASTNQPQHF. The chain carries TRBV7-9 and TRBJ1-5, with D hard to call. Trimming stripped 5 bases from V and 3 bases from J, with 11 bases between. The CDR3 has 14 residues. The germline V gene encodes CDR1 SEHNR and CDR2 FQNEAQ (reference sequence).